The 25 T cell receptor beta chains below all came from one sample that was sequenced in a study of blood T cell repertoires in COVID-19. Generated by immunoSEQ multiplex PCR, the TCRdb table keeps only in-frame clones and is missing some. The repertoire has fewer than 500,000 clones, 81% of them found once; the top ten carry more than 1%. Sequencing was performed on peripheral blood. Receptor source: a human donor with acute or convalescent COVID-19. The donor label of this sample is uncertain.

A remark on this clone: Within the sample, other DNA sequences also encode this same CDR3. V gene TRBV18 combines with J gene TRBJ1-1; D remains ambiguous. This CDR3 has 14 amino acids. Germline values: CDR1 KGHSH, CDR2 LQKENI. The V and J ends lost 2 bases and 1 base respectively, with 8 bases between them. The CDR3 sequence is CASSPEQRNTEAFF. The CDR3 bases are TGTGCCAGCTCACCAGAACAGAGGAACACTGAAGCTTTCTTT.

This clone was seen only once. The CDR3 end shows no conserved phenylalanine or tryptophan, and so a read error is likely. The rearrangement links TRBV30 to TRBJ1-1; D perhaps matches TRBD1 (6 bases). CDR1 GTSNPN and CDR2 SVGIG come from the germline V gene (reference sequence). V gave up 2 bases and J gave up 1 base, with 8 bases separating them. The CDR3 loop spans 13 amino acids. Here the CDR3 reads CAWSLQGNTEAFL. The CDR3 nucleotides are TGTGCCTGGAGTCTACAGGGGAACACTGAAGCTTTCCTT.

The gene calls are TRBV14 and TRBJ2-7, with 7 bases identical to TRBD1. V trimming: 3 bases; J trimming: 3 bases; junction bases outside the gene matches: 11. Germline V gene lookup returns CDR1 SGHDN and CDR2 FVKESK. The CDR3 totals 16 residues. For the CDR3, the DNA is TGTGCCAGCAGCCAGTCAGGGGGTCTAGGCCGCTACGAGCAGTACTTC. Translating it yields CASSQSGGLGRYEQYF. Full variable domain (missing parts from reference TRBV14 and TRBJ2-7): EAGVTQFPSHSVIEKGQTVTLRCDPISGHDNLYWYRRVMGKEIKFLLHFVKESKQDESGMPNNRFLAERTGGTYSTLKVQPAELEDSGVYFCASSQSGGLGRYEQYFGPGTRLTVT.

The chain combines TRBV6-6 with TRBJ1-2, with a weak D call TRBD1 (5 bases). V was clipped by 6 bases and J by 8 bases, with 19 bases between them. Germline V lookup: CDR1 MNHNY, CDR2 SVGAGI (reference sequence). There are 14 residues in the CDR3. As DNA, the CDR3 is TGTGCCAGCAGCCCCGGCTCAGCAGGGAGGGGCTACACCTTC. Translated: CASSPGSAGRGYTF.

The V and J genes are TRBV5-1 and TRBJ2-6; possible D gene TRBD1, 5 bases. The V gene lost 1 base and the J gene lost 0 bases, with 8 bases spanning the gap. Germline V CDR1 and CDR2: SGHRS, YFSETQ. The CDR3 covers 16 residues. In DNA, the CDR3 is TGCGCCAGCAGCTTGATCAGGGACTCTGGGGCCAACGTCCTGACTTTC. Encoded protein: CASSLIRDSGANVLTF.

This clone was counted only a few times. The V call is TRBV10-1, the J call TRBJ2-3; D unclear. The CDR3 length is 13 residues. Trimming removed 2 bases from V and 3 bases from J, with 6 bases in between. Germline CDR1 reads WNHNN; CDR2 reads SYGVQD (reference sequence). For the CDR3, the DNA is TGCGCCAGCAGTGAGGTTCCGACAGATACGCAGTATTTT. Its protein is CASSEVPTDTQYF.

CDR3 nucleotides: TGTGCCACCGAGGGGGGGGTTAACTATGGCTACACCTTC. Protein: CATEGGVNYGYTF. V usage is TRBV6-5 and J usage is TRBJ1-2; possible D gene TRBD1, 6 bases. The CDR3 consists of 13 residues. Trimming cost V 10 bases and J 1 base, with 13 bases left between them. Germline-derived CDR1 and CDR2 are MNHEY and SVGAGI.

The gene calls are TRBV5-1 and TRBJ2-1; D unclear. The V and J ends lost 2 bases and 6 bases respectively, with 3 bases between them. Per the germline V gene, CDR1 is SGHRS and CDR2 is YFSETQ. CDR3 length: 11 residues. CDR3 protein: CASSLANEQFF. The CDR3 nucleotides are TGCGCCAGCAGCTTAGCCAATGAGCAGTTCTTC.

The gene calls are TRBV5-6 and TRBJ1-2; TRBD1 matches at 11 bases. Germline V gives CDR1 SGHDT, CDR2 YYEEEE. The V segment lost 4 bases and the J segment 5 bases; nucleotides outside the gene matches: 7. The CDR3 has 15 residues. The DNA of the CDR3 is TGTGCCAGCAGCCGCGGGACAGGGGGGCTATATGGCTACACCTTC. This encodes CASSRGTGGLYGYTF.

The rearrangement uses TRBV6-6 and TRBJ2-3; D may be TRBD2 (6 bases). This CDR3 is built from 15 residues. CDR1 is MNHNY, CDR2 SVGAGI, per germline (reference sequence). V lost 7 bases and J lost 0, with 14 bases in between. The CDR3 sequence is CASNSRGISTDTQYF. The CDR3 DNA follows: TGTGCCAGCAACTCTCGCGGGATAAGCACAGATACGCAGTATTTT.

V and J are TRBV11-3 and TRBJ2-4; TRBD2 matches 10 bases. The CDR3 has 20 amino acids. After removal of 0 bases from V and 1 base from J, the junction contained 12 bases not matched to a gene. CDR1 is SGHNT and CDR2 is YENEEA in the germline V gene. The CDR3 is CASSLERASGSGAAKNIQYF. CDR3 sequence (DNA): TGTGCCAGCAGCTTAGAACGGGCTAGCGGGAGTGGGGCGGCCAAAAACATTCAGTACTTC. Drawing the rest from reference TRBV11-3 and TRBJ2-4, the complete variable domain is EAGVVQSPRYKIIEKKQPVAFWCNPISGHNTLYWYLQNLGQGPELLIRYENEEAVDDSQLPKDRFSAERLKGVDSTLKIQPAELGDSAVYLCASSLERASGSGAAKNIQYFGAGTRLSVL.

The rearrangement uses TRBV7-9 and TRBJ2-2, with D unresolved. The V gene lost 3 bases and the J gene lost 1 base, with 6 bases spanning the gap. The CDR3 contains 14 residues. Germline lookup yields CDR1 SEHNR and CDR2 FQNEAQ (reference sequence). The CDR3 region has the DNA TGTGCCAGCAGCTTCTGGCAGAACACCGGGGAGCTGTTTTTT. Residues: CASSFWQNTGELFF. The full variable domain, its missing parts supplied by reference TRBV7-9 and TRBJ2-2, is DTGVSQNPRHKITKRGQNVTFRCDPISEHNRLYWYRQTLGQGPEFLTYFQNEAQLEKSRLLSDRFSAERPKGSFSTLEIQRTEQGDSAMYLCASSFWQNTGELFFGEGSRLTVL.

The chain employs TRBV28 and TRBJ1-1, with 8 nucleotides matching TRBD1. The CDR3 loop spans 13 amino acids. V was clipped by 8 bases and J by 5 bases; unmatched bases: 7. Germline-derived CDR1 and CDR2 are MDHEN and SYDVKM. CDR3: CASLTGGSTEAFF. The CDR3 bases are TGTGCCAGCCTTACAGGGGGTTCAACTGAAGCTTTCTTT.

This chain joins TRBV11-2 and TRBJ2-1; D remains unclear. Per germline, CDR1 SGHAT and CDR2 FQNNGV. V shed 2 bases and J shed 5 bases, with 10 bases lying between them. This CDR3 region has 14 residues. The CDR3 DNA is TGTGCCAGCAGCTTAATGAGAACTAACAATGAGCAGTTCTTC. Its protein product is CASSLMRTNNEQFF.

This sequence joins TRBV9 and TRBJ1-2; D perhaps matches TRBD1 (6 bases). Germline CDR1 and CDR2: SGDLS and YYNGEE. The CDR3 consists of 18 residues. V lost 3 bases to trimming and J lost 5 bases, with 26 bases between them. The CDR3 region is CASSAPPQTGDHVYGYTF. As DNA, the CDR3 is TGTGCCAGCAGCGCCCCGCCGCAGACAGGCGACCACGTTTATGGCTACACCTTC.

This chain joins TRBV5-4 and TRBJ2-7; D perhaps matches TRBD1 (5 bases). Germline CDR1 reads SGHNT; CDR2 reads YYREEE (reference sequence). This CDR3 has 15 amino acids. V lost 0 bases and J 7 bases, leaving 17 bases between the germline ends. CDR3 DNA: TGTGCCAGCAGCTTGGCAGCAGGGCAATCGGATGAGCAGTACTTC. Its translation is CASSLAAGQSDEQYF.

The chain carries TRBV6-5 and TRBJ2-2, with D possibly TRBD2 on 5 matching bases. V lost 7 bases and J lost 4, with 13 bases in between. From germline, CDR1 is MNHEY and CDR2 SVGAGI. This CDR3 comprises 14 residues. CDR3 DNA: TGTGCCAGCAACCTTGGAGGAGGCACCGGGGAGCTGTTTTTT. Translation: CASNLGGGTGELFF.

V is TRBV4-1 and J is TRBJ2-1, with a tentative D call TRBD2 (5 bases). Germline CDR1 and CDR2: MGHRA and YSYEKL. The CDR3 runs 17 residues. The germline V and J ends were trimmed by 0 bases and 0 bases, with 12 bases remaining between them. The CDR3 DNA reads TGCGCCAGCAGCCAAGACCCCGCGGGTGGCTCCTACAATGAGCAGTTCTTC. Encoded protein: CASSQDPAGGSYNEQFF.

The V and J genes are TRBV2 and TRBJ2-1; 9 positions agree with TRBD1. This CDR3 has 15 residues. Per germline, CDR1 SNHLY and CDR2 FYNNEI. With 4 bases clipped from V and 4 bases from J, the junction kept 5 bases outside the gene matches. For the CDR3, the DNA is TGTGCCAGCAGTGTGGGGACAGGGAGTTACAATGAGCAGTTCTTC. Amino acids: CASSVGTGSYNEQFF.

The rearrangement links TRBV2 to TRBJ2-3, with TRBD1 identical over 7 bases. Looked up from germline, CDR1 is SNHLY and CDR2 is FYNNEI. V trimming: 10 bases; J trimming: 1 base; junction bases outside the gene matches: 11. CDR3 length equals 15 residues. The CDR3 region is CATALGRGRTDTQYF. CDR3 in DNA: TGTGCCACAGCCCTCGGTAGGGGGCGCACAGATACGCAGTATTTT.

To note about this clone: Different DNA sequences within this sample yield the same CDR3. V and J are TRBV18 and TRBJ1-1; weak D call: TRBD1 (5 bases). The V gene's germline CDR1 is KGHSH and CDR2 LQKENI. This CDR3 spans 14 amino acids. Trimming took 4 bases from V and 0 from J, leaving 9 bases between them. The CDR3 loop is CASSRGEMNTEAFF. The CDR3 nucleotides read TGTGCCAGCTCACGGGGGGAAATGAACACTGAAGCTTTCTTT.

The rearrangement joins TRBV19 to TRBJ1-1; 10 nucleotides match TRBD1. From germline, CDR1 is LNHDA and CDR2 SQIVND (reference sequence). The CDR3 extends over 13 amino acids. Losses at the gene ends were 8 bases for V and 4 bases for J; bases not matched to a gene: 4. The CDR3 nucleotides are TGTGCCAGTTTTGACAGGGGGCCCACTGAAGCTTTCTTT. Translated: CASFDRGPTEAFF.

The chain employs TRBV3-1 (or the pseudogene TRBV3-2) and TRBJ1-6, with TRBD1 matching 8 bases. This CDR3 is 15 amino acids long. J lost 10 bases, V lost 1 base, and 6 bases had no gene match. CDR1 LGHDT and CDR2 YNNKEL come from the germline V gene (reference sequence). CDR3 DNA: TGTGCCAGCAGCCAAGTAACAGGGGGGAGATCACCCCTCCACTTT. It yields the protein CASSQVTGGRSPLHF.

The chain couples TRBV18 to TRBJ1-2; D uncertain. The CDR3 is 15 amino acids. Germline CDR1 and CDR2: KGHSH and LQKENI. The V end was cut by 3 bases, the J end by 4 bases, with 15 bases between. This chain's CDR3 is CASSPPSAGPYGYTF. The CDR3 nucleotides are TGTGCCAGCTCACCCCCCTCGGCAGGCCCCTATGGCTACACCTTC.

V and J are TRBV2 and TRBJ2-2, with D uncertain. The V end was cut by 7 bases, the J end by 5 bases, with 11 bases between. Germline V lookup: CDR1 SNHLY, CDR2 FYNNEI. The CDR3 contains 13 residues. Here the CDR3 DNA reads TGTGCCAGCAAGGTAGTGAGGACCGGGGAGCTGTTTTTT. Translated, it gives CASKVVRTGELFF.